This entry describes one T cell receptor beta chain. This entry belongs to a study of long-term antiretroviral therapy in people with HIV. Sequencing relied on immunoSEQ assay v3.0, run at survey level. Assay used: immunoSEQ multiplex PCR; TCRdb lists only in-frame clones, some missing. Seen here are over 25,000 clones, 80% to 85% observed once, and the top ten hold 8% to 10%. With V trimmed by 1 base and J by 2 bases, 10 bases remained unmatched. Per germline, CDR1 MNHNS and CDR2 SASEGT. There are 18 residues in the CDR3. The clonotype was recovered from a young man with HIV. V and J are TRBV6-1 and TRBJ2-3; 9 bases are shared with TRBD2. Sequences were derived from unsorted PBMCs, sampled 2.7 to 2.9 years after starting antiretroviral therapy. The CDR3 DNA reads TGTGCCAGCAGTGAAGGGTGGGGTAGCGGGGGATTCACAGATACGCAGTATTTT. Its protein is CASSEGWGSGGFTDTQYF.